This TCR beta chain was identified during a study of monozygotic twins with inflammatory bowel disease. A remark on this clonotype: The antigen remains unidentified.

Study-wide points: Lower TCRbeta diversity (inverse Simpson) was seen in IBD patients than in healthy co-twins. IBD patients shared fewer clonotypes with other individuals than healthy twins, especially patients with disease activity signs.

Starting material for each TCR library was 3,500 to 4,000 ng of total RNA. UMIs bearing a 6-nucleotide sample barcode were added through template switching. Following a re-call of the 5' RACE reads, TCRdb has one entry per CDR3 protein and lacks DNA. Recorded for this sample: 140,000 to 150,000 distinct CDR3 sequences. The length of the CDR3 is 15 residues. CDR1 and CDR2 (germline): MDHEN, SYDVKM. Sequencing was done on a sample of blood. The sequence was collected from a human donor with ulcerative colitis or Crohn's disease, or a healthy co-twin of an affected twin (not recorded which). The rearrangement joins TRBV28 to TRBJ1-3; the D call of TRBD1 rests on TCRdb alone, since no DNA is present to check it. The CDR3 reads CASSPPASSGNIIYF.